In its sample, the clone carrying this T cell receptor beta chain was seen a few times. Its cognate antigen is unknown. TCRdb passed the 5' RACE reads through MiXCR, listing each CDR3 protein once. The top ten clones hold about 6.8% of a sample with fewer than 650,000 distinct CDR3 sequences, more than 9.5% of them seen once. This record belongs to a study of CD8 T cells in ankylosing spondylitis. Regarding the study as a whole: Blood from ankylosing spondylitis patients appeared to carry a characteristic roughly eight-variant TCR beta motif. With a CD8+ phenotype, disease-linked clones were relatively rare in peripheral blood.

CDR3 length: 15 residues. V was pared by 0 bases and J by 0 bases, with 8 bases between. In germline, CDR1 is LGHNA, CDR2 YNFKEQ. The chain has TRBV4-2 and TRBJ2-5, with a possible D match to TRBD1 (6 bases). Sequencing was carried out using blood, either unsorted or a sorted T cell fraction (not recorded which). The clonotype originates from a male donor with ankylosing spondylitis. Here the CDR3 reads CASSQDRGDQETQYF. DNA for the CDR3: TGTGCCAGCAGCCAAGACAGGGGCGACCAAGAGACCCAGTACTTC.